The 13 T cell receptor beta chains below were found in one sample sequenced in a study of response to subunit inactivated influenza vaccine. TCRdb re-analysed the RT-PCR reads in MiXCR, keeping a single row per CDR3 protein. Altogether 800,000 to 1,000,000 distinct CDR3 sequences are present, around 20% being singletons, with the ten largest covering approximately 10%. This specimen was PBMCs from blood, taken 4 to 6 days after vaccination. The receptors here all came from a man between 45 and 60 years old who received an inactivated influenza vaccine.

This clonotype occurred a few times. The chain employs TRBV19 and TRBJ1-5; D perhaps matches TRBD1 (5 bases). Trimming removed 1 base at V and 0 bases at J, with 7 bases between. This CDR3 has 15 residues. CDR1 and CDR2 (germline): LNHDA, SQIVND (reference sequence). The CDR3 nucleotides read TGTGCCAGTAGTATAGCCGGGGGTAGCAATCAGCCCCAGCATTTT. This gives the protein CASSIAGGSNQPQHF.

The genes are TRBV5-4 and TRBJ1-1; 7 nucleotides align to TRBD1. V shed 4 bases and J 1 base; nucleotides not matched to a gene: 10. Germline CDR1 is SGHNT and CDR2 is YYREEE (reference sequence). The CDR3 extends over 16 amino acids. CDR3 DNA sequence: TGTGCCAGCAGCCCTCGACAGGGCATGGGGAACACTGAAGCTTTCTTT. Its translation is CASSPRQGMGNTEAFF. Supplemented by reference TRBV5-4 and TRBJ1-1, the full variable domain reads ETGVTQSPTHLIKTRGQQVTLRCSSQSGHNTVSWYQQALGQGPQFIFQYYREEENGRGNFPPRFSGLQFPNYSSELNVNALELDDSALYLCASSPRQGMGNTEAFFGQGTRLTVV.

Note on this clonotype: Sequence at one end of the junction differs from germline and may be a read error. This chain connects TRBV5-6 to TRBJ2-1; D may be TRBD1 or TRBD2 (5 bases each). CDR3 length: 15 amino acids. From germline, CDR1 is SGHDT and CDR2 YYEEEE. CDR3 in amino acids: CASSYGGSLVVEHFF. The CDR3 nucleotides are TGTGCCAGCAGCTATGGGGGTAGTCTCGTTGTTGAGCACTTCTTC.

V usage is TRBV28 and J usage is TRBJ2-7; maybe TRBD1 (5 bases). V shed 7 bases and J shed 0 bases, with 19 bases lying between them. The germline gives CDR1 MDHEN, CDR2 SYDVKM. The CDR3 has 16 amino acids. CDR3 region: CASTYQFRTPSYEQYF. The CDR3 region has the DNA TGTGCCAGCACATACCAATTTCGGACACCCTCCTACGAGCAGTACTTC.

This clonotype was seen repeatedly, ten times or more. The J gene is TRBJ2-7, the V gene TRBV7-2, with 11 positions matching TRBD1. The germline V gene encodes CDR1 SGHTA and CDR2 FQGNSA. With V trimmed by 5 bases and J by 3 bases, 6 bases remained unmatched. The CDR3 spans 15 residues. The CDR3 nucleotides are TGTGCCAGCAGCCTTTGGGACAGGGGGTACTACGAGCAGTACTTC. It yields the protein CASSLWDRGYYEQYF.

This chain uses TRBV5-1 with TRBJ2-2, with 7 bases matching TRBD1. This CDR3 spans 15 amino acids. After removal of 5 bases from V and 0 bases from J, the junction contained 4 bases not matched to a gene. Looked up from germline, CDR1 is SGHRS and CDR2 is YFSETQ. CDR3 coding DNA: TGCGCCAGCAGGGAAGGGACAGCGAACACCGGGGAGCTGTTTTTT. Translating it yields CASREGTANTGELFF.

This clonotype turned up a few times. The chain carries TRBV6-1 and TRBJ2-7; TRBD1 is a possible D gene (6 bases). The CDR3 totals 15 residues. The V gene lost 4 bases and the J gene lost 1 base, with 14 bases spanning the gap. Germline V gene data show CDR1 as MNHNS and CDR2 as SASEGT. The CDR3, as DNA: TGTGCCAGCAGTGGAGGGGAGCAGGGGTCCTACGAGCAGTACTTC. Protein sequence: CASSGGEQGSYEQYF.

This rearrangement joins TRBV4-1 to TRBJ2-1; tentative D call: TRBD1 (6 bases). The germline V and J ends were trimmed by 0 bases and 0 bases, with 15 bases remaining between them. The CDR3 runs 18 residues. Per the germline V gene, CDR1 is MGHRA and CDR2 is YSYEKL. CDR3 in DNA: TGCGCCAGCAGCCAAGAGCCTGTGGGGGCCCACTCCTACAATGAGCAGTTCTTC. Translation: CASSQEPVGAHSYNEQFF.

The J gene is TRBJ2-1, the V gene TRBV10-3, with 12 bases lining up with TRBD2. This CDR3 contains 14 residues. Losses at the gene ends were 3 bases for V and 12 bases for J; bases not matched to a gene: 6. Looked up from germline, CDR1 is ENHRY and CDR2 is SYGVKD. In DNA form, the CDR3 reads TGTGCCATCAGTGACCAGACTAGCGGGGGCCGGCAGTTCTTC. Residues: CAISDQTSGGRQFF.

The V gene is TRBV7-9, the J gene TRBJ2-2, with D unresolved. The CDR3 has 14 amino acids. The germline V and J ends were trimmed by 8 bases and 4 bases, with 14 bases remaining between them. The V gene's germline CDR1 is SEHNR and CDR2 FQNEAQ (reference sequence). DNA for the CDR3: TGTGCCAGCTCACTCCTGGCCGTCACCGGGGAGCTGTTTTTT. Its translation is CASSLLAVTGELFF.

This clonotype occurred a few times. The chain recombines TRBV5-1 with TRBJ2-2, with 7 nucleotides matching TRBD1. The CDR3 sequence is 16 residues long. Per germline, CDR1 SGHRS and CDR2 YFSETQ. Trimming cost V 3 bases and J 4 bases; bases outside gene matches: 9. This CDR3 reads CASSSSTGRGTGELFF. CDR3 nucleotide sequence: TGCGCCAGCAGCTCATCGACAGGGCGAGGCACCGGGGAGCTGTTTTTT. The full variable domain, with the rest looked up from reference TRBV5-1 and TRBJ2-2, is KAGVTQTPRYLIKTRGQQVTLSCSPISGHRSVSWYQQTPGQGLQFLFEYFSETQRNKGNFPGRFSGRQFSNSRSEMNVSTLELGDSALYLCASSSSTGRGTGELFFGEGSRLTVL.

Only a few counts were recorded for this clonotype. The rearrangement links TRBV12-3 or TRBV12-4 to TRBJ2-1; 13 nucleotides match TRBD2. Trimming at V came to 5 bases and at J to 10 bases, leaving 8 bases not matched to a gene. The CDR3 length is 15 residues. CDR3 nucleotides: TGTGCCAGCAGTGCGGGACTAGCGGGGACTTTAGAGCAGTTCTTC. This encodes CASSAGLAGTLEQFF.

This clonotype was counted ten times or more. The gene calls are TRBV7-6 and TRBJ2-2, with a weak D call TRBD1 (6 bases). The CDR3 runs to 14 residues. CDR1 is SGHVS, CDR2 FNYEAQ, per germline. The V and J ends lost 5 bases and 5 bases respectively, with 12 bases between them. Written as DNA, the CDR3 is TGTGCCAGCAGCCCCGGGACACAGACCGGGGAGCTGTTTTTT. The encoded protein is CASSPGTQTGELFF.